The subject of this entry is one T cell receptor (beta chain). This sample is part of a study of cytomegalovirus exposure and HLA in healthy donors. CDR3 size: 13 residues. The germline V gene has CDR1 MNHNY and CDR2 SVGAGI (reference sequence). V gave up 0 bases and J gave up 12 bases, with 12 bases separating them. PCR involved 60 Vbeta and 13 Jbeta primers. Measured with immunoSEQ multiplex PCR; TCRdb has only the in-frame clones, and not every one. The sample shows approximately 120,000 clones, approximately 76% of them seen only once. Sequenced material: PBMCs. The V gene is TRBV6-6, the J gene TRBJ1-5; no definite D call. The sequence derives from a man between 35 and 55 years old in good health and CMV-seronegative. The CDR3 reads CASSYSIPGNQHF. Written as DNA, the CDR3 is TGTGCCAGCAGTTACTCTATACCGGGAAACCAGCATTTT.